This T cell receptor (beta chain) emerged from a study of blood T cell repertoires in COVID-19. Clones were read by immunoSEQ multiplex PCR, and TCRdb kept only the in-frame ones, dropping some. The repertoire has 150,000 to 200,000 clones, more than 75% of them found once; the top ten carry around a sixth. Germline trimming cut 4 bases from V and 1 base from J; bases unmatched to any gene: 2. Germline values: CDR1 MNHEY, CDR2 SVGAGI. The CDR3 runs to 14 residues. The V and J genes are TRBV6-5 and TRBJ1-1; 8 nucleotides line up with TRBD1. This TCR was recovered from a woman in her forties or fifties with acute COVID-19. Sequencing input: PBMCs or T cells enriched from blood (not recorded which). CDR3 protein: CASSFGTGNTEAFF. As DNA, the CDR3 is TGTGCCAGCAGTTTCGGGACAGGGAACACTGAAGCTTTCTTT.